Below, 2 T cell receptor beta chains from the same sample are listed, as sequenced in a study of blood T cell repertoires in COVID-19. Data came from immunoSEQ multiplex PCR; TCRdb stores just in-frame clones and leaves some out. The data contain a few hundred thousand clones, 88% of them singletons. Source material: peripheral blood. Receptors originate from a man aged 55 to 70 who had recovered from COVID-19.

The gene calls are TRBV7-2 and TRBJ2-7, with 9 bases fitting TRBD1. Germline V gene sequence: CDR1 SGHTA, CDR2 FQGNSA. V lost 2 bases and J lost 6; bases outside the gene matches: 8. The CDR3 totals 15 residues. CDR3 sequence: CASSLQGQGLSEQYF. In DNA form, the CDR3 reads TGTGCCAGCAGCTTACAGGGACAGGGACTTAGCGAGCAGTACTTC. Looking up the rest from reference TRBV7-2 and TRBJ2-7 gives the full variable domain: GAGVSQSPSNKVTEKGKDVELRCDPISGHTALYWYRQSLGQGLEFLIYFQGNSAPDKSGLPSDRFSAERTGGSVSTLTIQRTQQEDSAVYLCASSLQGQGLSEQYFGPGTRLTVT.

This clone has a handful of counts. The V and J genes are TRBV3-1 (or the pseudogene TRBV3-2) and TRBJ1-5; no reliable D call. V gave up 3 bases and J gave up 1 base, with 4 bases separating them. CDR3 length equals 13 residues. Per germline, CDR1 LGHDT and CDR2 YNNKEL (reference sequence). DNA for the CDR3: TGTGCCAGCAGCCAGGGCAGCAATCAGCCCCAGCATTTT. Amino acid sequence: CASSQGSNQPQHF.